This is a list of T cell receptor beta chains from one sample in a study of control samples from healthy donors and cancer patients. TCRdb keeps only in-frame clones here, not all; method: immunoSEQ multiplex PCR. This table has a few hundred thousand clones, 90% appearing once. Sequenced input: PBMCs. The origin of the receptors is a man aged 40-49 years with head and neck cancer. Each CDR3 is given with its conserved first and last residue. A D gene is named only where the DNA matches it firmly. Where a row states a size, it is once, few, many or the class of an expanded clone; other rows omit it.

j_call v_call clone_size d_call cdr3_nt cdr3_aa
TRBJ1-4 TRBV5-4 . . TGTGCCAGCAGCTTGGGCCCAGGAGAAAAACTGTTTTTT CASSLGPGEKLFF
TRBJ1-1 TRBV20-1 . . TGCAGTGCTAGTACCCGCACTGAAGCTTTCTTT CSASTRTEAFF
TRBJ2-7 TRBV11-1 . TRBD1 TGTGCCAGCAGCGCCGCTCACAGGGGGACCTACGAGCAGTACTTC CASSAAHRGTYEQYF
TRBJ2-3 TRBV13 . TRBD2 TGTGCCAGCAGCTTAGGGCTAGCGGGAGCCCTTGTACCAGATACGCAGTATTTT CASSLGLAGALVPDTQYF
TRBJ1-5 TRBV27 . . TGTGCCAGCAGTTTGAGTAATAGCAATCAGCCCCAGCATTTT CASSLSNSNQPQHF
TRBJ2-1 TRBV9 . TRBD1 TGTGCCAGCAGCTCATCCGGGACAGGGTCCTACAATGAGCAGTTCTTC CASSSSGTGSYNEQFF
TRBJ2-2 TRBV5-5 . . TGTGCCAGCAGGTACCGGGACGGGGAGCTGTTTTTT CASRYRDGELFF
TRBJ1-1 TRBV27 . . TGTGCCAGCAGTTGGCAGGGTAACACTGAAGCTTTCTTT CASSWQGNTEAFF
TRBJ1-6 TRBV5-4 . . TGTGCCAGCAGAGGACAGCCGTTACCTAATTCACCCCTCCACTTT CASRGQPLPNSPLHF
TRBJ2-7 TRBV28 . TRBD1 TGTGCCAGCAGTGTGGACAGGGGGATTTTCTACGAGCAGTACTTC CASSVDRGIFYEQYF
TRBJ2-2 TRBV28 . TRBD1 TGTGCCAGCAGTGTGGGACAGCCGACGAGGGGAGGGGAGCTGTTTTTT CASSVGQPTRGGELFF
TRBJ2-3 TRBV6-4 . TRBD1 TGTGCCAGCAGTGTGGGGACAGGGTACACAGATACGCAGTATTTT CASSVGTGYTDTQYF
TRBJ2-5 TRBV19 . TRBD2 TGTGCCAGTAGTAGGCCTAGCGGGGGTGGGGAGACCCAGTACTTC CASSRPSGGGETQYF
TRBJ2-3 TRBV9 . . TGTGCCAGCAGCGGCCGGGCAGGGGCAAGCACAGATACGCAGTATTTT CASSGRAGASTDTQYF
TRBJ2-3 TRBV27 . . TGTGCCAGCAGTTTCCGGGGCCTGTCCACAGATACGCAGTATTTT CASSFRGLSTDTQYF
TRBJ1-2 TRBV5-1 . . TGCGCCAGCAGCTCCGAACAGGGCAACTATGGCTACACCTTC CASSSEQGNYGYTF
TRBJ1-6 TRBV5-8 . . TGTGCCAGCAGCTTACGGCAGGGAGCTTATTCACCCCTCCACTTT CASSLRQGAYSPLHF
TRBJ1-6 TRBV6-7 . . TGTGCCAGCGGGCAAGGGATCATGAATTCACCCCTCCACTTT CASGQGIMNSPLHF
TRBJ1-6 TRBV7-2 . . TGTGCCAGCAGCTTAGAGGTGGCAGCCTATAATTCACCCCTCCACTTT CASSLEVAAYNSPLHF
TRBJ2-3 TRBV7-9 . . TGTGCCAGCAGCCAGGGGGGGGGCACAGATACGCAGTATTTT CASSQGGGTDTQYF
TRBJ2-7 TRBV4-3 . . TGCGCCAGCAGCCAAGACCCCCGTGAGGGCGACGAGCAGTACTTC CASSQDPREGDEQYF
TRBJ1-3 TRBV19 . . TGTGCCAGTAATTCCGGGGGCCTTGGAAACACCATATATTTT CASNSGGLGNTIYF
TRBJ2-3 TRBV7-9 . TRBD1 TGTGCCAGCAGCTTGCGACAGGGTGGCACAGATACGCAGTATTTT CASSLRQGGTDTQYF
TRBJ2-7 TRBV6-5 few . TGTGCCAGCGGAACGGAGGAGTCCTCCTACGAGCAGTACTTC CASGTEESSYEQYF
TRBJ2-2 TRBV18 . . TGTGCCAGCTCACCACGGGATACCGGGGAGCTGTTTTTT CASSPRDTGELFF
TRBJ1-2 TRBV6-4 . . TGTGCCAGCAGTGACACCGGGGGCGGGCGAGGCTACACCTTC CASSDTGGGRGYTF
TRBJ1-5 TRBV10-3 . . TGTGCCATCAGTGAGTCAGGAGGCAATCAGCCCCAGCATTTT CAISESGGNQPQHF
TRBJ2-7 TRBV5-1 . . TGCGCCAGCAGCTTGGGGGGCAGCACCTACGAGCAGTACTTC CASSLGGSTYEQYF
TRBJ2-7 TRBV29-1 . . TGCAGCGCAGAGACAGACGCATCATCCTACGAGCAGTACTTC CSAETDASSYEQYF
TRBJ2-1 TRBV11-2 . TRBD1 TGTGCCAGCAGCTTAGGATTAAGACAGGGTGGTATGATGGATGAGCAGTTCTTC CASSLGLRQGGMMDEQFF
TRBJ2-1 TRBV29-1 . . TGCAGCGTTGAAGATTCGACAGCTCAGGGGTTCTTC CSVEDSTAQGFF
TRBJ2-2 TRBV2 once . TGTGCCAGCAGTGGGGAGAGCGGGTCTGCCGGGGAGCTGTTTTTT CASSGESGSAGELFF
TRBJ1-4 TRBV4-1 . . TGCGCCAGCAGCCAAGTAGGGTATAGTGAAAAACTGTTTTTT CASSQVGYSEKLFF
TRBJ2-3 TRBV7-9 once . TGTGCCAGCAGCCGAGCAGGGCCTAGCACAGATACGCAGTATTTT CASSRAGPSTDTQYF
TRBJ1-2 TRBV5-5 . . TGTGCCAGCAGCTTGGGCCCAGGGGATAACTATGGCTACACCTTC CASSLGPGDNYGYTF
TRBJ1-2 TRBV6-5 . . TGTGCCAGCAGTTACAAGCCGGGGAGTGGCTACACCTTC CASSYKPGSGYTF
TRBJ1-5 TRBV27 . TRBD1 TGTGCCAGCAGTTTAACTCAGGGGGCGAATCAGCCCCAGCATTTT CASSLTQGANQPQHF
TRBJ1-5 TRBV3-1/TRBV3-2 . TRBD1 TGTGCCAGCAGCCGCGGGACAGGGGGCAACCAGCCCCAGCATTTT CASSRGTGGNQPQHF
TRBJ1-4 TRBV2 . . TGTGCCAGCAGTGAAGTCGGTTGGGGGGAGGATAATGAAAAACTGTTTTTT CASSEVGWGEDNEKLFF
TRBJ1-3 TRBV18 . TRBD1 TGTGCCAGCTCACCACCCAGACAGGGCAGCTCTGGAAACACCATATATTTT CASSPPRQGSSGNTIYF
TRBJ1-2 TRBV9 . . TGTGCCAGCAGCGTAGACGAGGGGAATGGCTACACCTTC CASSVDEGNGYTF
TRBJ1-1 TRBV29-1 . TRBD1 TGCAGCGTTGCGGACAGGGGGAACACTGAAGCTTTCTTT CSVADRGNTEAFF
TRBJ2-7 TRBV27 . TRBD2 TGTGCCAGCAGTTCGACTAGCGGCCCGTTTCGGGAGCAGTACTTC CASSSTSGPFREQYF
TRBJ2-3 TRBV7-9 . TRBD1 TGTGCCAGCAGCTTAAATATCTGGACAGGGGATTTGAGCACAGATACGCAGTATTTT CASSLNIWTGDLSTDTQYF
TRBJ2-3 TRBV3-1/TRBV3-2 . . TGTGCCAGCAGCCAAGGGCTAGGGGCTACGCAGTATTTT CASSQGLGATQYF
TRBJ2-5 TRBV27 . . TGTGCCAGCAGTGCCGGAGTAGCCGGGGAGACCCAGTACTTC CASSAGVAGETQYF
TRBJ2-5 TRBV10-2 . . TGCGCCAGCGGGGGGACCGGGGTTTGGGAGACCCAGTACTTC CASGGTGVWETQYF
TRBJ1-2 TRBV15 . . TGTGCCACCAGCACTCCCCCGAACAGCTATGGCTACACCTTC CATSTPPNSYGYTF
TRBJ2-3 TRBV7-8 . . TGTGCCAGCAGCTCACTCGGGGCGAGTAAGGATACGCAGTATTTT CASSSLGASKDTQYF
TRBJ1-3 TRBV5-8 . TRBD1 TGTGCCAGCAGTCACAGGGGGGAATCTGGAAACACCATATATTTT CASSHRGESGNTIYF
TRBJ1-1 TRBV6-5 . . TGTGCCAGCAGGGACAGTATGAACACTGAAGCTTTCTTT CASRDSMNTEAFF
TRBJ2-2 TRBV5-4 . . TGTGCCAGCAGCCTTCTCGGGCCGAAGAACACCGGGGAGCTGTTTTTT CASSLLGPKNTGELFF
TRBJ2-5 TRBV24-1 . TRBD2 TGTGCCACCAGTGATTTGCAATCTAGCGGGGGACGAGAGACCCAGTACTTC CATSDLQSSGGRETQYF
TRBJ1-2 TRBV28 . . TGTGCCAGCAGTTTATACAGGGTGGCCTGGGTTGGCTACACCTTC CASSLYRVAWVGYTF
TRBJ1-1 TRBV6-4 . . TGTGCCAGCAGTGCTGGTGTTTCTAGCACTGAAGCTTTCTTT CASSAGVSSTEAFF
TRBJ1-6 TRBV3-1/TRBV3-2 . . TGTGCCAGCAGCCGCTTTAGACATTATAATTCACCCCTCCACTTT CASSRFRHYNSPLHF